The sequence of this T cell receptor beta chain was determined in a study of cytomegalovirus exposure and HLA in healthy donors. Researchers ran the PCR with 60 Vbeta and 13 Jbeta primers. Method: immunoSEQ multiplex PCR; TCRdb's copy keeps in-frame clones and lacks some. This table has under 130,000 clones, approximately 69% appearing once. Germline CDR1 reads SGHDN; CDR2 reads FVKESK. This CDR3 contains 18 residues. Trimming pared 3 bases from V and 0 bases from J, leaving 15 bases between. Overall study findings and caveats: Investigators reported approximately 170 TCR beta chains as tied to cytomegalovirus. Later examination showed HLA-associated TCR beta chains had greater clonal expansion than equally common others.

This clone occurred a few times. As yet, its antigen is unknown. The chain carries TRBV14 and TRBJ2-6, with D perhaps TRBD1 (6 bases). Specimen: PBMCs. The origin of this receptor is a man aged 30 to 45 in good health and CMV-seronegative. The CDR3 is CASSHPPGAGSGANVLTF. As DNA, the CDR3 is TGTGCCAGCAGCCACCCTCCAGGGGCCGGCTCTGGGGCCAACGTCCTGACTTTC.